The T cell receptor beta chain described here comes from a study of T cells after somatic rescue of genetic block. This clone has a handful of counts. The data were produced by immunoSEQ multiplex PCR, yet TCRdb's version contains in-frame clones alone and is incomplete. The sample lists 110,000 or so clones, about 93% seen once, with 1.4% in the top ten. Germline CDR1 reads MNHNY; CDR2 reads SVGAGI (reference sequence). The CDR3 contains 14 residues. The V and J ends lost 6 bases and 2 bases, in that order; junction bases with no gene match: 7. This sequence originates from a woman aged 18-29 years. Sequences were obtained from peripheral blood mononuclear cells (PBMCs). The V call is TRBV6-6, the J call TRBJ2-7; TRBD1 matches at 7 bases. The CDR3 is CASRPPGTAYEQYF. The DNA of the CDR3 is TGTGCCAGCAGACCCCCCGGGACAGCCTACGAGCAGTACTTC.